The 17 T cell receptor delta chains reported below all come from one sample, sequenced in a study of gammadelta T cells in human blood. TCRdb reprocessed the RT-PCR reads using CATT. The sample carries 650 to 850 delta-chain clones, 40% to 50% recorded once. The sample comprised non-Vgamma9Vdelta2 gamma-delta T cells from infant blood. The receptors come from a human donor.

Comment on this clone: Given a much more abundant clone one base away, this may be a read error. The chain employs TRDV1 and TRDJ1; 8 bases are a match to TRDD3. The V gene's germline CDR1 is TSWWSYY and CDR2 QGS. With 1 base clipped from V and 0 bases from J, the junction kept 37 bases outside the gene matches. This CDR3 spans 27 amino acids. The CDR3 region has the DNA TGTGCTCTTGGGGAACCGTACAATCGGCCTGCCTACGAGGTTGCCATCCTTACTGGGGGTTACACCGATAAACTCATCTTT. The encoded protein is CALGEPYNRPAYEVAILTGGYTDKLIF.

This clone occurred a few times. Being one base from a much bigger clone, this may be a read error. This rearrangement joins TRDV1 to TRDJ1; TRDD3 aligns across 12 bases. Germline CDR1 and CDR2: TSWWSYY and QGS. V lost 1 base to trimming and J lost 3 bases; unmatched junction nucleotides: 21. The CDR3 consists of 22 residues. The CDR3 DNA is TGTGCTCTTGGGGAACGGCTTATGGATTCCTACGGCTACTGGGGGATACCCGATAAACTCATCTTT. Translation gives CALGERLMDSYGYWGIPDKLIF.

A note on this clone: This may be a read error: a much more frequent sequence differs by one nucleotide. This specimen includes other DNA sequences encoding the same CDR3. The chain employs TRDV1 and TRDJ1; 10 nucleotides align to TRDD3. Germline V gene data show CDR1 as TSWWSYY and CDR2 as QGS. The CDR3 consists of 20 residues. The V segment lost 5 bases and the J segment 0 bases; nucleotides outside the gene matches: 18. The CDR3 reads CALGKGKNGGIRRYTDKLIF. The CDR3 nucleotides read TGTGCTCTTGGGAAAGGCAAAAATGGGGGGATACGACGGTACACCGATAAACTCATCTTT.

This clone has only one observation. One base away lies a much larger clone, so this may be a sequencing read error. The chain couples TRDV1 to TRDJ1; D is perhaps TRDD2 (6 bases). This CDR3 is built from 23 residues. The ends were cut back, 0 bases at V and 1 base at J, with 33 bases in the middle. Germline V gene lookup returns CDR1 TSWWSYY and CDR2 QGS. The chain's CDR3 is CALGELVLHKGPSHQKGTDKLIF. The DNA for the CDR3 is TGTGCTCTTGGGGAACTAGTCCTACATAAGGGGCCTAGCCATCAAAAGGGCACCGATAAACTCATCTTT.

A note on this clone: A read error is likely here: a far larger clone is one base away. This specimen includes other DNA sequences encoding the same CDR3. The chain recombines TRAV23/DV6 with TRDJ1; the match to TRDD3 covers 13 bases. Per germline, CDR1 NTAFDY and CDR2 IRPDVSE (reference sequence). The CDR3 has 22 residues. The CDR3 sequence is CAVMYVLLLGDTNGTVADKLIF. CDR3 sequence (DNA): TGTGCTGTGATGTACGTCCTCCTACTGGGGGATACGAATGGTACAGTTGCCGACAAACTCATCTTT.

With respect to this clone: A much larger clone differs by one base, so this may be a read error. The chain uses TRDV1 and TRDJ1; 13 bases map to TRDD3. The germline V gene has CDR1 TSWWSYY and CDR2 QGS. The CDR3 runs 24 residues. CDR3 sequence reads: CAIGELSLLRLDWGIRPYTDKLIF. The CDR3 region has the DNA TGTGCTATTGGGGAATTGTCTCTCCTACGGCTAGACTGGGGGATACGCCCTTACACCGATAAACTCATCTTT.

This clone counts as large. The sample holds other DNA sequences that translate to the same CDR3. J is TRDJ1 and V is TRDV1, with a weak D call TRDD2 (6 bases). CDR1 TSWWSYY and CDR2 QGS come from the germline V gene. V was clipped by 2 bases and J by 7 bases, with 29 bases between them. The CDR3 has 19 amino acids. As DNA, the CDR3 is TGTGCTCTTGGGGAAATACGAAGGGGGGGGGTACTCCCTTCCCCTAAACTCATCTTT. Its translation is CALGEIRRGGVLPSPKLIF.

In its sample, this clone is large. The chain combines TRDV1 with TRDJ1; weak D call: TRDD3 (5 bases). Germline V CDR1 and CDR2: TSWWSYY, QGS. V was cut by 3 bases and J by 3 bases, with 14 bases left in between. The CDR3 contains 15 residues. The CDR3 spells CALGESGGGADKLIF. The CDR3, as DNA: TGTGCTCTTGGGGAGAGTGGAGGTGGGGCCGATAAACTCATCTTT.

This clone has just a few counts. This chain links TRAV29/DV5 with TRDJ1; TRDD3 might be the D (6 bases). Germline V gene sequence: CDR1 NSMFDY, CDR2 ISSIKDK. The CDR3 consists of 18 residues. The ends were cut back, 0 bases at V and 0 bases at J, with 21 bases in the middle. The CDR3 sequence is CAASGAPQGISYTDKLIF. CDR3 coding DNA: TGTGCAGCAAGCGGCGCCCCGCAGGGGATCTCGTACACCGATAAACTCATCTTT.

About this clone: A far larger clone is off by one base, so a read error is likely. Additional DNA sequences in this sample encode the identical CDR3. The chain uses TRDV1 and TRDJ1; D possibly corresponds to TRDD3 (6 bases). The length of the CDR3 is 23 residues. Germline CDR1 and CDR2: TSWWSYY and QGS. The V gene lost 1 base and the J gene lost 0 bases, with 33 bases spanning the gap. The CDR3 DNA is TGTGCTCTTGGGGAACCCCGGGGGCCCCGGTGGACTGGGTACCCTGATTACACCGATAAACTCATCTTT. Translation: CALGEPRGPRWTGYPDYTDKLIF.

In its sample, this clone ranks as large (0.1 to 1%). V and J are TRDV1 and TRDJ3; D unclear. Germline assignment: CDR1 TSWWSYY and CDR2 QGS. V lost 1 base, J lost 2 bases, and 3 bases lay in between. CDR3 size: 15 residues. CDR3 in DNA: TGTGCTCTTGGGGAACGGGCCTGGGACACCCGACAGATGTTTTTC. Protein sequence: CALGERAWDTRQMFF.

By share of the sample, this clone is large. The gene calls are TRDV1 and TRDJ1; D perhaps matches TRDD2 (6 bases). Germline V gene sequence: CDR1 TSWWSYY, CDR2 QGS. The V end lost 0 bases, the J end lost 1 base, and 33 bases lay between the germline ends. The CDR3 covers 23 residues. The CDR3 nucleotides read TGTGCTCTTGGGGAACTAGTCCTACATACGGGGCCTAGCCATCAAAAGGGCACCGATAAACTCATCTTT. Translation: CALGELVLHTGPSHQKGTDKLIF.

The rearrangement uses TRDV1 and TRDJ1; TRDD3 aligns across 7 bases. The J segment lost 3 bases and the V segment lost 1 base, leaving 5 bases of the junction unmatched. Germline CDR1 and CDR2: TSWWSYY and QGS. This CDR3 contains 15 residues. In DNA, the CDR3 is TGTGCTCTTGGGGAACGACTGGGGAGCGCCGATAAACTCATCTTT. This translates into CALGERLGSADKLIF.

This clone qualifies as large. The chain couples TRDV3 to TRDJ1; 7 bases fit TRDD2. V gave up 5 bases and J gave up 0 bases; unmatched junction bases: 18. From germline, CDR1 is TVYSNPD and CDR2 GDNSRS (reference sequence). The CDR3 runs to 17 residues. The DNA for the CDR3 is TGTGCCGAGGGGTTCCTACTATCCAGGGACTACACCGATAAACTCATCTTT. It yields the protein CAEGFLLSRDYTDKLIF.

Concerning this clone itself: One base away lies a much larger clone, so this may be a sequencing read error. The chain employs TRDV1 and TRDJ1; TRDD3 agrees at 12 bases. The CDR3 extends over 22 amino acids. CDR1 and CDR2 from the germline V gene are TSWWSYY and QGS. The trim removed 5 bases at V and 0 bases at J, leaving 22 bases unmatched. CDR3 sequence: CALGNRYLHRTGGYTYTDKLIF. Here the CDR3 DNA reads TGTGCTCTTGGGAACCGGTACCTACACCGTACTGGGGGATACACGTACACCGATAAACTCATCTTT.

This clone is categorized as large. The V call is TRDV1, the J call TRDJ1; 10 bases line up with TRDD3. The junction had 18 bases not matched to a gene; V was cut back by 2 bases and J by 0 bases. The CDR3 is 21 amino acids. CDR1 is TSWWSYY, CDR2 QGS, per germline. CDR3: CALGESVGRLGDPRYTDKLIF. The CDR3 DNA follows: TGTGCTCTTGGGGAATCTGTGGGACGACTGGGGGATCCCAGGTACACCGATAAACTCATCTTT.

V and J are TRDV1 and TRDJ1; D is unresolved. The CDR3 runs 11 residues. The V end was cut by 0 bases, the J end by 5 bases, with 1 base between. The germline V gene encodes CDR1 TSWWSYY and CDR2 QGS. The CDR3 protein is CALGELDKLIF. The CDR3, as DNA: TGTGCTCTTGGGGAACTAGATAAACTCATCTTT.